This T cell receptor beta chain was sequenced during a study of OX40 agonist ivuxolimab in advanced cancers. Sequencing used immunoSEQ multiplex PCR; TCRdb keeps in-frame clones, though not all of them. The data contain approximately 130,000 clones, 85% to 95% of them singletons. Sample: CD4+ or CD8+ T cells sorted from blood, taken in a trial of the OX40 agonist ivuxolimab. This receptor was identified in an adult with an advanced solid tumor such as melanoma, head and neck, liver or kidney cancer.

The CDR3 reads CASSYSSGLPLEQYF. CDR3 bases: TGTGCCAGCAGTTACTCGAGCGGACTACCTCTGGAGCAGTACTTC. The chain recombines TRBV6-5 with TRBJ2-7; a weak D match, TRBD2 (6 bases). The CDR3 is 15 residues long. Germline V gene data show CDR1 as MNHEY and CDR2 as SVGAGI. Trimming left V 0 bases short and J 7 bases short, with 16 bases between.